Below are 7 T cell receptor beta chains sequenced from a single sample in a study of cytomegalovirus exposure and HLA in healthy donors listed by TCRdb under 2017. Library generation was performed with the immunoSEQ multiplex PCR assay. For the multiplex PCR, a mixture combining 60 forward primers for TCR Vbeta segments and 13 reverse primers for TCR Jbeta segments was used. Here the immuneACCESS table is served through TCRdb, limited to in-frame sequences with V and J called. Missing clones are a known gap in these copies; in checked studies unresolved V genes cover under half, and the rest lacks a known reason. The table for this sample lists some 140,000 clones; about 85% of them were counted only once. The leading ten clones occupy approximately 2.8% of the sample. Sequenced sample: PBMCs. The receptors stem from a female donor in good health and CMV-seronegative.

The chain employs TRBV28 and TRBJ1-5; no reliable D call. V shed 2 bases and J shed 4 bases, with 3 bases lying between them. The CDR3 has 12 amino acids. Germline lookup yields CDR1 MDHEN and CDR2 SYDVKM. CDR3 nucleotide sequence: TGTGCCAGCAGTTTAGAGAATCAGCCCCAGCATTTT. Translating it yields CASSLENQPQHF.

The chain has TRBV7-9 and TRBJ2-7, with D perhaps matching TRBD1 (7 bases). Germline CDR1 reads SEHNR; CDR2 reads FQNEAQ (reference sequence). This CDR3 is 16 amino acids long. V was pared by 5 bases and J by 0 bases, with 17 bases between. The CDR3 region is CASSPRGQGGSYEQYF. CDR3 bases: TGTGCCAGCAGCCCGAGGGGGCAGGGGGGCTCCTACGAGCAGTACTTC. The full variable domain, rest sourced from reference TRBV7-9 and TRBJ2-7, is DTGVSQNPRHKITKRGQNVTFRCDPISEHNRLYWYRQTLGQGPEFLTYFQNEAQLEKSRLLSDRFSAERPKGSFSTLEIQRTEQGDSAMYLCASSPRGQGGSYEQYFGPGTRLTVT.

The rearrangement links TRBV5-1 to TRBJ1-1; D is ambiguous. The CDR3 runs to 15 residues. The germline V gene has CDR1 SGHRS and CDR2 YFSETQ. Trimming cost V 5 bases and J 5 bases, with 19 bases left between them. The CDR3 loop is CASRKLPSGGTEAFF. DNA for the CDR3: TGCGCCAGCAGGAAACTACCCTCTGGAGGGACTGAAGCTTTCTTT.

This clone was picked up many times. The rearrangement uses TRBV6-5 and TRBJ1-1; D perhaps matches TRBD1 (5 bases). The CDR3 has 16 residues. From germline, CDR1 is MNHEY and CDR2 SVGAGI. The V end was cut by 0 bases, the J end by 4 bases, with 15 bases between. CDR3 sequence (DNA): TGTGCCAGCAGTTACTCGAGCAGGGTGTATGGCACTGAAGCTTTCTTT. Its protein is CASSYSSRVYGTEAFF.

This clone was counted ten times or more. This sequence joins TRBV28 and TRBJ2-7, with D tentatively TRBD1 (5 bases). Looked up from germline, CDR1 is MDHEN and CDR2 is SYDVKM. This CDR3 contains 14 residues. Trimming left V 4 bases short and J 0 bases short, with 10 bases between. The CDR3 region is CASSSLGHSYEQYF. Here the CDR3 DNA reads TGTGCCAGCAGTTCTCTGGGGCACTCCTACGAGCAGTACTTC.

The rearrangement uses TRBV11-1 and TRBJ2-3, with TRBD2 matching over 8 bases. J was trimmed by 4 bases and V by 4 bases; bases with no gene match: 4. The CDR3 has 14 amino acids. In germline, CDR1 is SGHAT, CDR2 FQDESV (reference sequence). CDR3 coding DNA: TGTGCCAGCAGCTCGCGAGCGGGGGCAGATACGCAGTATTTT. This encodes CASSSRAGADTQYF. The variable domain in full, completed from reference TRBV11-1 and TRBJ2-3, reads EAEVAQSPRYKITEKSQAVAFWCDPISGHATLYWYRQILGQGPELLVQFQDESVVDDSQLPKDRFSAERLKGVDSTLKIQPAELGDSAMYLCASSSRAGADTQYFGPGTRLTVL.

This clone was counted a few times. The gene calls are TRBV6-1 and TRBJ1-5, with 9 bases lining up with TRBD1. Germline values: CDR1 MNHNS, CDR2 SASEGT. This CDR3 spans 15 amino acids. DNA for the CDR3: TGTGCTGTGGGACAGGGAGAGTGGGACAATCAGCCCCAGCATTTT. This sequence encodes CAVGQGEWDNQPQHF.